This TCR beta chain was sequenced in a study of radiation and T cells in renal cell carcinoma. This table comes from immunoSEQ multiplex PCR, and its TCRdb copy is limited to in-frame clones, with some not included. The profile shows around 100,000 clones, approximately 82% of them singletons. Turning to this clone: What it binds is unknown.

General observations from the study: From baseline, blood top tumor clonotypes peaked at 2 weeks post-radiation.

Time point here: blood 4 weeks post-SBRT, at nephrectomy. Treatment reported: 15 Gy SBRT to primary tumor, nephrectomy 4 weeks later. The sample in question was blood, obtained from a patient whose treatment included radiotherapy and nephrectomy. The source of this sequence is a man aged 60 to 75 with renal cell carcinoma.

As DNA, the CDR3 is TGTGCCAGCAGCTTAGAGGGGGGCTTCTTCTACGAGCAGTACTTC. Amino acid sequence: CASSLEGGFFYEQYF. The gene calls are TRBV7-2 and TRBJ2-7; D possibly uses TRBD1 or TRBD2 (6 bases each). V dropped 1 base and J dropped 3 bases, with 13 bases sitting between them. The CDR3 length is 15 residues. CDR1 is SGHTA, CDR2 FQGNSA, per germline. Looking up the rest from reference TRBV7-2 and TRBJ2-7 gives the full variable domain: GAGVSQSPSNKVTEKGKDVELRCDPISGHTALYWYRQSLGQGLEFLIYFQGNSAPDKSGLPSDRFSAERTGGSVSTLTIQRTQQEDSAVYLCASSLEGGFFYEQYFGPGTRLTVT.